This T cell receptor (beta chain) appears in the sequencing data of a study of blood T cells in healthy people across ages. This clonotype was detected once. Total RNA extracted from each sample amounted to at least 5 micrograms. V was clipped by 5 bases and J by 2 bases; unmatched bases: 3. CDR1 is SNHLY and CDR2 is FYNNEI in the germline V gene. The CDR3 sequence is 14 residues long. Primed by a sample-barcoded 5' primer and a J-beta primer mix, a second PCR proceeded for 7 to 11 cycles. Each cDNA molecule carried a tag from a template-switch adaptor that contained 12 random nucleotides. From the 5' RACE reads, TCRdb called clonotypes with MiXCR, one entry per CDR3 protein. Of roughly 800,000 distinct CDR3 sequences listed, about three fifths are singletons.

Sequenced sample: blood. The chain joins TRBV2 to TRBJ2-7, with TRBD1 matching 10 bases. The sequence came from a young man in good health. This CDR3 is CASSMDRGTYEQYF. The CDR3 coding sequence is TGTGCCAGCAGTATGGACAGGGGGACCTACGAGCAGTACTTC.